A selection of T cell receptor beta chains follows, all from one sample in a study of identical twins. TCRdb processed the 5' RACE reads anew with MiXCR; each CDR3 protein has one entry. The repertoire has over 200,000 distinct CDR3 sequences, less than 9.5% of them found once; the top ten carry approximately 5.1%. Sequencing was performed on memory (CD45RO+) T cells sorted from blood. The receptors originated from a woman between 18 and 30 years old in good health. Both conserved end residues are part of each CDR3. D genes are given only for firm matches. Size is omitted from some rows. Given values are once, few, many or a class for expanded clones.

TGCGCCAGCAGTGAGATCGGCAGGGAGGGAAGCTCTGGGGCCAACGTCCTGACTTTC CASSEIGREGSSGANVLTF TRBD2 TRBJ2-6 NA TRBV10-2
TGTGCCAGCAGTTTGGGGGACAGCGAAGCTTTCTTT CASSLGDSEAFF TRBD1 TRBJ1-1 few TRBV12-3/TRBV12-4
TGTGCCAGCCAAGTACAGGGGGCGACGAGGACTGAAGCTTTCTTT CASQVQGATRTEAFF TRBD1 TRBJ1-1 NA TRBV5-4
TGCAGTGCCCCATCAGGGGGTGTCACTGAAGCTTTCTTT CSAPSGGVTEAFF TRBD1 TRBJ1-1 few TRBV20-1
TGTGCCAGCAGCTCCTTCACAGGGCGCACTGAAGCTTTCTTT CASSSFTGRTEAFF NA TRBJ1-1 few TRBV11-2
TGTGCCAGCAGCCCATTGGGGACGGAATTTGGGAATGAGCAGTTCTTC CASSPLGTEFGNEQFF NA TRBJ2-1 NA TRBV14
TGTGCCAGCAGCTTATTGAGTGTCGCCGGGGAGCTGTTTTTT CASSLLSVAGELFF NA TRBJ2-2 NA TRBV7-2
TGTGCCAGCAGCTTTGACAGGGTACGAACTGAAGCTTTCTTT CASSFDRVRTEAFF TRBD1 TRBJ1-1 many TRBV7-2
TGTGCCAGCAGTTCGACAGGGACCCCAAACGAGCAGTACTTC CASSSTGTPNEQYF TRBD1 TRBJ2-7 NA TRBV27
TGCGCCAGCAGCCATCACAGGGCCGCGAACACCGGGGAGCTGTTTTTT CASSHHRAANTGELFF NA TRBJ2-2 many TRBV4-1
TGTGCCAGCAGTTGGCGACAGGGGGCGGGCGGCGAGCAGTACTTC CASSWRQGAGGEQYF TRBD1 TRBJ2-7 many TRBV12-3/TRBV12-4
TGCGCCAGTGGGGGTGGCGGGGGGAAGGAGACCCAGTACTTC CASGGGGGKETQYF TRBD2 TRBJ2-5 NA TRBV10-2
TGCAGCGTTGAAAAGGGTCTTGCGGGAGGGTTTTACAATGAGCAGTTCTTC CSVEKGLAGGFYNEQFF TRBD2 TRBJ2-1 NA TRBV29-1
TGCAGTGCTAGAGAGGACTTACAAGAGACCCAGTACTTC CSAREDLQETQYF NA TRBJ2-5 many TRBV20-1
TGTGCCAGCAAGTTCTTAGCCACAGGGAATTCACCCCTCCACTTT CASKFLATGNSPLHF NA TRBJ1-6 NA TRBV12-3/TRBV12-4
TGTGCCAGCAGGGGGACAGAGGACAGGGCTTCGTACTTC CASRGTEDRASYF TRBD1 TRBJ2-7 many TRBV25-1
TGCGCCAGCAGGGAAACAGGAGACACTGAAGCTTTCTTT CASRETGDTEAFF NA TRBJ1-1 many TRBV5-1
TGCAGTGCACCGAGGGATTCTGGGGCCAACGTCCTGACTTTC CSAPRDSGANVLTF NA TRBJ2-6 NA TRBV20-1
TGTGCCAGCAGCCAATATACCGGGACTTTGACCTACGAGCAGTACTTC CASSQYTGTLTYEQYF NA TRBJ2-7 few TRBV3-1
TGTGCCAGCAATCGGGACCGCTCCTACAATGAGCAGTTCTTC CASNRDRSYNEQFF NA TRBJ2-1 NA TRBV5-4
TGTGCCACAGGGGGGAACACAGATACGCAGTATTTT CATGGNTDTQYF NA TRBJ2-3 many TRBV6-5
TGTGCCAGCAGCTTCAGAGGATCACCCCTCCACTTT CASSFRGSPLHF NA TRBJ1-6 few TRBV7-2
TGTGCCAGCAGTCGACAGGGGGCGCGAGGAACCGGGGAGCTGTTTTTT CASSRQGARGTGELFF TRBD1 TRBJ2-2 many TRBV12-3/TRBV12-4
TGTGCCAGCGGCAGGGATACTAACTATGGCTACACCTTC CASGRDTNYGYTF NA TRBJ1-2 few TRBV12-3/TRBV12-4
TGTGCCAGCAGCGCAGAGGGGTTGGAGAACACTGAAGCTTTCTTT CASSAEGLENTEAFF NA TRBJ1-1 few TRBV9
TGTGCCAGCAGCTTAGCTAGGTCCCTGGGTGAGCAGTTCTTC CASSLARSLGEQFF NA TRBJ2-1 few TRBV7-9
TGTGCCATCAGTGAGTTGAGGGCCCCTCGGGACACTGAAGCTTTCTTT CAISELRAPRDTEAFF NA TRBJ1-1 NA TRBV10-3
TGTGTCAGCAGCCAAGCAGGGAAAGGTCAGCCCCAGCATTTT CVSSQAGKGQPQHF NA TRBJ1-5 NA TRBV3-1
TGTGCCAGCAGCTCAGGACCCTCGAGATACGAGCAGTACTTC CASSSGPSRYEQYF NA TRBJ2-7 few TRBV11-2
TGCGCCAGCAGCTTTATGGGGGGGGAAGAGACCCAGTACTTC CASSFMGGEETQYF TRBD2 TRBJ2-5 NA TRBV5-1
TGTGCCAGCTCCCCCCAGGAGAGCGAGCAGTACTTC CASSPQESEQYF NA TRBJ2-7 many TRBV18
TGTGCCATCAGGGCCGCTAGACCTGACTACGAGCAGTACTTC CAIRAARPDYEQYF NA TRBJ2-7 NA TRBV10-3
TGTGCCACCAGAAGACAGGGGGGGAACACTGAAGCTTTCTTT CATRRQGGNTEAFF TRBD1 TRBJ1-1 NA TRBV15
TGTGCCAGCAGGGACAGGGAACTCTACGAGCAGTACTTC CASRDRELYEQYF TRBD1 TRBJ2-7 many TRBV6-2/TRBV6-3
TGCGCCAGCAGCACCGGGGCGGGTAGCAATCAGCCCCAGCATTTT CASSTGAGSNQPQHF NA TRBJ1-5 many TRBV5-1
TGCAGTGCTAGAGCTACCGGGACGGAGGACGTAGCTAACTATGGCTACACCTTC CSARATGTEDVANYGYTF NA TRBJ1-2 NA TRBV20-1
TGCGCCAGCAGCGTGGCGGGGACTTCCGAAGAGACCCAGTACTTC CASSVAGTSEETQYF NA TRBJ2-5 few TRBV5-1
TGTGCCAGGGGGGCAAGGACATACTCCTACGAGCAGTACTTC CARGARTYSYEQYF NA TRBJ2-7 NA TRBV19
TGTGCCAGCAGCTTGGTAGGGACCCTAACCTACGAGCAGTACTTC CASSLVGTLTYEQYF NA TRBJ2-7 NA TRBV5-6
TGTGCCACCAGCACTCTAGCGGGTGCCTACGAGCAGTACTTC CATSTLAGAYEQYF TRBD2 TRBJ2-7 NA TRBV15
TGCAGTGCTAGAGATCCCGGTAGCGGGGGGGCGGATACGCAGTATTTT CSARDPGSGGADTQYF TRBD2 TRBJ2-3 NA TRBV20-1
TGCAGTGCTAGTGGTGGTGGCGGGAGTGGCAATGAGCAGTTCTTC CSASGGGGSGNEQFF TRBD2 TRBJ2-1 NA TRBV20-1
TGTGCCAGCAGCTTAACTGTTAGATCCTACGAGCAGTACTTC CASSLTVRSYEQYF NA TRBJ2-7 few TRBV11-2
TGTGCCATCAGTGCGGGACAGGGGGCCTACAATGAGCAGTTCTTC CAISAGQGAYNEQFF TRBD1 TRBJ2-1 NA TRBV10-3
TGCAGTGCTACACCACCCTCCGCGACAGATACGCAGTATTTT CSATPPSATDTQYF NA TRBJ2-3 NA TRBV20-1
TGCAGCGTGCGACCCTTGAACACTGAAGCTTTCTTT CSVRPLNTEAFF NA TRBJ1-1 NA TRBV29-1
TGTGCCAGCAGCTTAGCGCGAGGGAGCGAGCAGTACTTC CASSLARGSEQYF NA TRBJ2-7 many TRBV7-6
TGCGCCAGCAGCCAAGAAACGAGTGATCAGCCCCAGCATTTT CASSQETSDQPQHF NA TRBJ1-5 NA TRBV4-3
TGTGCCAGCACCCGGGACAGGCTCGCCTACGAGCAGTACTTC CASTRDRLAYEQYF TRBD1 TRBJ2-7 NA TRBV6-1
TGCAGTGCTAGCCGCCCGGACAGGGGGCGGCAAGATACGCAGTATTTT CSASRPDRGRQDTQYF TRBD1 TRBJ2-3 NA TRBV20-1
TGTGCCTGGAGTTCCCTAGAAGATACGCAGTATTTT CAWSSLEDTQYF NA TRBJ2-3 few TRBV30
TGTGCCAGCTCACGGCCGGGACAGGCTCTCGAGCAGTACTTC CASSRPGQALEQYF TRBD1 TRBJ2-7 few TRBV18
TGCAGTGCTAGAGGCAGGGCCGGATCCTACGAGCAGTACTTC CSARGRAGSYEQYF NA TRBJ2-7 NA TRBV20-1
TGCAGTGCTCCGGACCCAGCGGGGAACTACGAGCAGTACTTC CSAPDPAGNYEQYF TRBD2 TRBJ2-7 NA TRBV20-1
TGTGCCAGCAGCCCCCTAGGGGGGGCAGGACAGCCCCAGCATTTT CASSPLGGAGQPQHF NA TRBJ1-5 NA TRBV27
TGTGCCAGCAGTTCTGCGGCCGGACTCTCTGAGCAGTACTTC CASSSAAGLSEQYF NA TRBJ2-7 few TRBV11-1
TGTGCCAGCAGCTCACGACAGAAAGCCTACAATGAGCAGTTCTTC CASSSRQKAYNEQFF NA TRBJ2-1 few TRBV5-6
TGTGCCAGCAGCGTCCGGACTAGCGGGCTTACCTACGAGCAGTACTTC CASSVRTSGLTYEQYF TRBD2 TRBJ2-7 few TRBV7-2
TGTGCCAGCCACGGGATCTATAGTTCCTACGAGCAGTACTTC CASHGIYSSYEQYF NA TRBJ2-7 few TRBV6-2/TRBV6-3
TGCGCCAGCAGCTCCGGGACCGGTGGTGGCTATGGCTACACCTTC CASSSGTGGGYGYTF NA TRBJ1-2 few TRBV5-1